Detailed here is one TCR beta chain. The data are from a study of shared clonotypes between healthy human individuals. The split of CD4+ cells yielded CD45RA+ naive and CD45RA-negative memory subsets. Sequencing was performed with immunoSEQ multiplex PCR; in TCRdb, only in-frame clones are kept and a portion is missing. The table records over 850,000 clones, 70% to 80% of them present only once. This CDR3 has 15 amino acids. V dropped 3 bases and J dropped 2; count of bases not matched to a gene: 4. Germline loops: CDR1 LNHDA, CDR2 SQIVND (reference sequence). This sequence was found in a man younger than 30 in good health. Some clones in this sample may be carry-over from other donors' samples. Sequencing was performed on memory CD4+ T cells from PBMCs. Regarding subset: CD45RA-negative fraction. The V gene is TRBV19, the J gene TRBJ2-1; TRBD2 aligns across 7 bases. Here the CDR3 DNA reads TGTGCCAGTAGTATGGAGGGAGGGGCCTACAATGAGCAGTTCTTC. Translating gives CASSMEGGAYNEQFF.